This record covers a single T cell receptor (beta chain). This table comes from immunoSEQ multiplex PCR, and its TCRdb copy is limited to in-frame clones, with some not included. The table records nearly 35,000 clones, over 70% of them present only once. The sample's time point: pretreatment peripheral blood. CDR1 and CDR2 (germline): SGHKS, YYEKEE (reference sequence). V shed 4 bases and J shed 4 bases, with 23 bases lying between them. The CDR3 contains 17 residues. These data are taken from a study of PD-L1 blockade in urothelial cancer. Study summary: About 85% of the 29 patients were men with bladder-origin urothelial cancer.

The V call is TRBV5-5, the J call TRBJ1-1, with D uncertain. Sequences were derived from PBMCs, sampled around atezolizumab (anti-PD-L1) treatment. This TCR was sampled from a man aged 60 to 75 with urothelial cancer. CDR3 nucleotide sequence: TGTGCCAGCAGCCCCTGGAGGTTCGGCGATCGGGGCACTGAAGCTTTCTTT. Residues: CASSPWRFGDRGTEAFF.